The source of this TCR beta chain is a study of PD-L1 blockade in urothelial cancer. The overall study: T cell content in blood samples showed a median of 141,255.

CDR1 is MNHEY, CDR2 SVGAGI, per germline. The CDR3 is 15 residues long. V was trimmed by 6 bases and J by 3 bases, leaving 14 bases between them. A remark on this clone: No antigen is known for it.

Study-wide points: Tumor-associated TCR clones expanded more in blood at 3 weeks in patients with durable benefit.

This table comes from immunoSEQ multiplex PCR, and its TCRdb copy is limited to in-frame clones, with some not included. This sample has more than 85,000 clones; around 87% occur once, and the top ten carry approximately 2%. Time point indicated: pretreatment peripheral blood. Disease in patients was locally advanced or metastatic urothelial carcinoma. The rearrangement joins TRBV6-5 to TRBJ2-2; D unclear. This receptor was obtained from a man aged 55 to 70 with urothelial cancer. The specimen comprised PBMCs, sampled around atezolizumab (anti-PD-L1) treatment. The CDR3 here is CASSPVGQDTGELFF. The DNA of the CDR3 is TGTGCCAGCAGCCCGGTGGGCCAAGACACCGGGGAGCTGTTTTTT.